This T cell receptor (beta chain) was documented in a study of blood T cells in healthy people across ages. PCR was performed a second time for about 6 to 12 cycles using a sample-barcoded 5' primer and a J-beta primer mix. Via MiXCR, TCRdb re-called the 5' RACE reads, giving one row per CDR3 protein. The repertoire holds roughly 2 million distinct CDR3 sequences, with roughly 52% as singletons. A minimum of 5 micrograms of total RNA was extracted per sample. Per the germline V gene, CDR1 is MGHRA and CDR2 is YSYEKL. The J segment lost 6 bases and the V segment lost 4 bases, leaving 5 bases of the junction unmatched. This CDR3 has 14 amino acids.

Sequenced material: blood. The genes are TRBV4-1 and TRBJ2-1; 8 bases fit TRBD2. This receptor was taken from a woman between 40 and 50 years old in good health. The CDR3 spells CASSPPLAANEQFF. CDR3 bases: TGCGCCAGCAGCCCACCACTAGCGGCCAATGAGCAGTTCTTC.